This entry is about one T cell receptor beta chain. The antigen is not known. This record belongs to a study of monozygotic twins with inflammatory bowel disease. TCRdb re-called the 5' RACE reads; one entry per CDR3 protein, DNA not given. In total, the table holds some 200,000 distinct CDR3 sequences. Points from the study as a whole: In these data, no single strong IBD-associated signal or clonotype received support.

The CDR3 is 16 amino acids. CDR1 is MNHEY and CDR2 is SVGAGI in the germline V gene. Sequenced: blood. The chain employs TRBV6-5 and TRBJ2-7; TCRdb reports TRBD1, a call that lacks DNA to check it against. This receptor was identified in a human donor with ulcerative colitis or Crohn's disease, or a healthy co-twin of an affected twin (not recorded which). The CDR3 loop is CASSYRGDRGSYEQYF.